This T cell receptor (beta chain) comes out of a study of OX40 agonist ivuxolimab in advanced cancers. In the study overall: People who had prior anti-PD-1, anti-PD-L1 or anti-CTLA-4 therapy could take part, and roughly 40% had some. General observations from the study: Low levels of normalized T-cell clonal expansion also appeared in some nonresponders. Specificity for antigen went undetermined in the expanded peripheral T cells.

A word on this clone: The antigen remains undetermined.

Only in-frame clones appear in the TCRdb table, and some are missing; sequencing was by immunoSEQ multiplex PCR. The profile covers roughly 62,000 clones, with 84% appearing a single time and over 4% taken by the ten largest. The CDR3 has 18 amino acids. Germline CDR1 SGHNT, CDR2 YYREEE (reference sequence). The ends lost 5 bases at V and 1 base at J; junction bases unmatched: 14. V usage is TRBV5-4 and J usage is TRBJ2-1; 8 bases are a match to TRBD2. This clonotype originated in an adult with an advanced solid tumor such as melanoma, head and neck, liver or kidney cancer. Sequenced material: CD4+ or CD8+ T cells sorted from blood, taken in a trial of the OX40 agonist ivuxolimab. The CDR3 here is CASRTGLVRIDSYNEQFF. The CDR3 nucleotides read TGTGCCAGCAGAACGGGACTAGTGAGAATCGATTCCTACAATGAGCAGTTCTTC.